This TCR beta chain derives from a study of cytomegalovirus exposure and HLA in healthy donors. Overall study findings and caveats: Among TCR beta chains, those listed as cytomegalovirus-associated numbered some 170. Using the classifier, cytomegalovirus status was reportedly diagnosed with high specificity and sensitivity. That first-cohort TCR clusters tended to co-occur in the 90 to 150 validation repertoires was found in a later analysis.

Looked up from germline, CDR1 is SNHLY and CDR2 is FYNNEI. V gave up 6 bases and J gave up 2 bases; unmatched junction bases: 6. The CDR3 is 14 amino acids. Regarding this clone: Its antigen is as yet unknown.

Generated by immunoSEQ multiplex PCR, the TCRdb table keeps only in-frame clones and is missing some. The table lists some 160,000 clones, approximately 91% of them singletons. This receptor was obtained from a man younger than 35 in good health and CMV-seronegative. The J gene is TRBJ1-1, the V gene TRBV2, with 7 bases aligning to TRBD1. Source material: PBMCs. CDR3 in amino acids: CASRSDRVNTEAFF. In DNA form, the CDR3 reads TGTGCCAGCAGATCAGACAGGGTTAACACTGAAGCTTTCTTT.